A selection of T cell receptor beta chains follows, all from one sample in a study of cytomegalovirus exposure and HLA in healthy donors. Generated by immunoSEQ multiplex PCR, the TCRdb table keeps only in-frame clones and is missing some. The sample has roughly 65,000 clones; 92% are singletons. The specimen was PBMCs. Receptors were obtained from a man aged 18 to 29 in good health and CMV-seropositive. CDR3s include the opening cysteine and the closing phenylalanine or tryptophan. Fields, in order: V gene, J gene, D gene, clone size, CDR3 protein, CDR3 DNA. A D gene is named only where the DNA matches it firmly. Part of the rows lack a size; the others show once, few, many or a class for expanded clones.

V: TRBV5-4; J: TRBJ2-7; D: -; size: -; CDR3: CASSWDKRAGEQYF; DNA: TGTGCCAGCAGCTGGGACAAGCGAGCTGGCGAGCAGTACTTC
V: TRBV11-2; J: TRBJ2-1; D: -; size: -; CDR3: CASSLGGYYNEQFF; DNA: TGTGCCAGCAGCTTAGGGGGCTACTACAATGAGCAGTTCTTC
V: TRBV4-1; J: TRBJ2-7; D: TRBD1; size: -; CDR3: CASSQYNRGPYEQYF; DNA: TGCGCCAGCAGCCAATACAACAGGGGTCCTTACGAGCAGTACTTC
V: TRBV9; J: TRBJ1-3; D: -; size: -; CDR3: CASSGGGVSGNTIYF; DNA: TGTGCCAGCAGCGGTGGGGGGGTCTCTGGAAACACCATATATTTT
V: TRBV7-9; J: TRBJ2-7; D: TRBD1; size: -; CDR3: CASSSPRTGGSSYEQYF; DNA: TGTGCCAGCAGCTCGCCCCGGACAGGGGGCAGCTCCTACGAGCAGTACTTC
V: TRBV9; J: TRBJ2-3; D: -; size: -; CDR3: CASSVGGQGTDTQYF; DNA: TGTGCCAGCAGCGTGGGGGGGCAAGGAACAGATACGCAGTATTTT
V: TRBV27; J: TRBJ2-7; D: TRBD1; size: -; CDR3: CASSGRRDRGKNEQYF; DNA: TGTGCCAGCAGTGGACGCCGGGACAGGGGGAAGAACGAGCAGTACTTC
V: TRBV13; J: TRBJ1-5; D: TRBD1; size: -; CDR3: CASSQRGQGGNQPQHF; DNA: TGTGCCAGCAGCCAGAGGGGACAGGGAGGTAATCAGCCCCAGCATTTT
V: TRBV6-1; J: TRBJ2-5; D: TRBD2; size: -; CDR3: CASSGLAGRTGTQYF; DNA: TGTGCCAGCAGTGGACTAGCGGGACGGACCGGGACCCAGTACTTC
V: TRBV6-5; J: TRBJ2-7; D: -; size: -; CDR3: CASSYSLGGVGDEQYF; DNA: TGTGCCAGCAGTTACTCGTTGGGCGGGGTTGGCGACGAGCAGTACTTC
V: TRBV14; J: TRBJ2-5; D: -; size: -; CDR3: CASSAEGGYQETQYF; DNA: TGTGCCAGCAGCGCGGAGGGGGGGTACCAAGAGACCCAGTACTTC
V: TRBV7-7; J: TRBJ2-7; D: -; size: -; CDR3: CASSLNRDTYEQYF; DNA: TGTGCTAGCAGCTTAAACCGGGACACCTACGAGCAGTACTTC
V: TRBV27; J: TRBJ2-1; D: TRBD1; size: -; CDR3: CASSLTGTEGFDEQFF; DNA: TGTGCCAGCAGTCTCACCGGGACAGAAGGTTTCGATGAGCAGTTCTTC
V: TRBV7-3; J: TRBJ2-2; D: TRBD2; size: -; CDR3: CASSLVSGRAQGTGELFF; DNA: TGTGCCAGCAGCTTGGTTAGCGGGAGGGCCCAGGGCACCGGGGAGCTGTTTTTT
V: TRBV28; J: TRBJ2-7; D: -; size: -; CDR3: CASSKVAGTYEQYF; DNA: TGTGCCAGCAGCAAGGTGGCAGGGACCTACGAGCAGTACTTC
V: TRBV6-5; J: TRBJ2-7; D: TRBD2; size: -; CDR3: CASSLYSGTSHEQYF; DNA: TGTGCCAGCAGTTTATATAGCGGGACTTCCCACGAGCAGTACTTC
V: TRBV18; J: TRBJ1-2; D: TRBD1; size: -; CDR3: CASSPALTGDGYTF; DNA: TGTGCCAGCTCACCCGCCCTTACAGGGGATGGCTACACCTTC
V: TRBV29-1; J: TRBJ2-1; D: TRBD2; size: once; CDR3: CSVRTGTSGMVEQFF; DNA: TGCAGCGTTCGTACCGGGACTAGCGGGATGGTTGAGCAGTTCTTC
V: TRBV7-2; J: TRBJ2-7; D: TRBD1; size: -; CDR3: CASSLARGGTGEQYF; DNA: TGTGCCAGCAGCTTAGCGAGAGGGGGCACGGGGGAGCAGTACTTC
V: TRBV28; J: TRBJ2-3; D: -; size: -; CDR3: CASTNRDTDTQYF; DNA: TGTGCCAGCACAAACAGGGACACAGATACGCAGTATTTT
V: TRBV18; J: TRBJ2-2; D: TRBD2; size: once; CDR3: CASSLLAGVESGELFF; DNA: TGTGCCAGCTCACTCTTAGCGGGAGTCGAATCCGGGGAGCTGTTTTTT
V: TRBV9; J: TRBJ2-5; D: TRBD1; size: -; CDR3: CASSTRQGQETQYF; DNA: TGTGCCAGCAGCACCAGACAGGGGCAAGAGACCCAGTACTTC
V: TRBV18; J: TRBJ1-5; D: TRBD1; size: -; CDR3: CASSQPPRQGRYSNQPQHF; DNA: TGTGCCAGCTCACAGCCCCCGAGACAGGGCCGGTATAGCAATCAGCCCCAGCATTTT
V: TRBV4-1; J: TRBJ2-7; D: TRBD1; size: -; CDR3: CASSPYAGQGSMQYF; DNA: TGCGCCAGCAGCCCATACGCGGGACAGGGCAGCATGCAGTACTTC
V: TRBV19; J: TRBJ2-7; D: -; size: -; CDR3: CASSEGLGLSYEQYF; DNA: TGTGCCAGTAGTGAAGGACTGGGTCTCTCCTACGAGCAGTACTTC
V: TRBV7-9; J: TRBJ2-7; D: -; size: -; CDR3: CASSLADIYEQYF; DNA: TGTGCCAGCAGCTTAGCGGACATCTACGAGCAGTACTTC
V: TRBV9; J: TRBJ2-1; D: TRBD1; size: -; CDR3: CASSPFGTGFGNEQFF; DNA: TGTGCCAGCAGCCCATTCGGGACAGGGTTCGGAAATGAGCAGTTCTTC
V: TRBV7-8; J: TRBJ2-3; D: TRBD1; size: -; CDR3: CASSPGDRADTQYF; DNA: TGTGCCAGCAGCCCAGGGGACAGGGCAGATACGCAGTATTTT
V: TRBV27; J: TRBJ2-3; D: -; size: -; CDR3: CASSPGVDTQYF; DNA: TGTGCCAGCAGTCCAGGGGTGGATACGCAGTATTTT
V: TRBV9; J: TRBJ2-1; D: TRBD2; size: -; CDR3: CASSVEASGSNEQFF; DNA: TGTGCCAGCAGCGTAGAGGCTAGCGGGAGTAATGAGCAGTTCTTC
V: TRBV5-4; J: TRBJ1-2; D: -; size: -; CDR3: CASSSGGGPHYGYTF; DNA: TGTGCCAGCAGCTCCGGAGGAGGGCCCCACTATGGCTACACCTTC
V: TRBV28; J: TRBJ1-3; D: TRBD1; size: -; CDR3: CATGQGAGNTIYF; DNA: TGTGCCACCGGACAGGGCGCTGGAAACACCATATATTTT
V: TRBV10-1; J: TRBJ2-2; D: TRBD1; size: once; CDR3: CATPDRITARNTGELFF; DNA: TGCGCCACCCCGGACAGGATAACGGCCAGAAACACCGGGGAGCTGTTTTTT
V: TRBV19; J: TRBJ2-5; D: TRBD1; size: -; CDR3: CASSIGLDRGGLETQYF; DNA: TGTGCCAGTAGTATAGGCTTGGACAGGGGAGGTTTGGAGACCCAGTACTTC
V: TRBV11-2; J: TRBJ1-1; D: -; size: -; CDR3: CASSLGRLNTEAFF; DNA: TGTGCCAGCAGCTTAGGCAGGCTGAACACTGAAGCTTTCTTT
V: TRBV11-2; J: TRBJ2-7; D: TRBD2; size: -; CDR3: CASSPSGTSYEQYF; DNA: TGTGCCAGCAGCCCCAGCGGGACCTCCTACGAGCAGTACTTC
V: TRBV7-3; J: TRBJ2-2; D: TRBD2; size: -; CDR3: CASSVAGGPGELFF; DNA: TGTGCCAGCAGTGTAGCGGGAGGCCCCGGGGAGCTGTTTTTT